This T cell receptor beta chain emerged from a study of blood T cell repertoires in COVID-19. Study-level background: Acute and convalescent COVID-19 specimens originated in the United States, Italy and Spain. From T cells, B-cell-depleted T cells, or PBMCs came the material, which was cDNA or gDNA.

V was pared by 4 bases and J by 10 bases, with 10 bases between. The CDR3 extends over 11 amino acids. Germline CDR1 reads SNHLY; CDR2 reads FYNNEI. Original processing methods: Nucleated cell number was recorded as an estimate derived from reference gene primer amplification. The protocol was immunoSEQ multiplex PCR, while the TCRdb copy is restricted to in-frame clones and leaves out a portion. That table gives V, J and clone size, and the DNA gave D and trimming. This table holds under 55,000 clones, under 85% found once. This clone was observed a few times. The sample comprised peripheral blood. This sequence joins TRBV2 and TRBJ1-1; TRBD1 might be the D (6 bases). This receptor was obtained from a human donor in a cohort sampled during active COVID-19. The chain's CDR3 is CASSADRGAFF. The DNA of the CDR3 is TGTGCCAGCAGTGCGGACAGAGGAGCTTTCTTT.